This T cell receptor (beta chain) was documented in a study of sequential checkpoint blockade in melanoma. Data came from immunoSEQ multiplex PCR; TCRdb stores just in-frame clones and leaves some out. Of 30,000 to 40,000 clones in the sample, 70% to 90% were seen once. The germline V gene has CDR1 SEHNR and CDR2 FQNEAQ (reference sequence). The junction had 10 bases not matched to a gene; V was cut back by 4 bases and J by 12 bases. The CDR3 is 14 amino acids. As for treatment: randomized to nivolumab then ipilimumab (arm A) or the reverse (arm B). DNA-damaging chemotherapy had not been given to any patient beforehand. This clone has a single count.

Sample: CD8+ T cells sorted from blood (inferred from file names), taken from a patient given nivolumab and ipilimumab in sequence. The chain carries TRBV7-9 and TRBJ1-2; the match to TRBD1 covers 11 bases. The TCR originated in a human donor with melanoma. CDR3 nucleotide sequence: TGTGCCAGCAGCTACGGACAGGGGGCCATCTTCGACACCTTC. Translation gives CASSYGQGAIFDTF.